The rows below give T cell receptor beta chains drawn from one sample of a study of blood T cells in healthy people across ages. TCRdb itself ran the 5' RACE reads through MiXCR, one entry per CDR3 protein. Of some 1.4 million distinct CDR3 sequences in the sample, roughly 45% were seen once. Sequenced input: blood. The receptors shown here come from a woman aged 18-35 years in good health. CDR3s include the opening cysteine and the closing phenylalanine or tryptophan. The D gene is left open where the match is weak. Not every row has a clone size; where given, it reads once, few, many or a size class.

j_gene | v_gene | abundance | d_gene | CDR3aa | CDR3nt
TRBJ2-2 | TRBV29-1 | NA | NA | CSSSSNTGELFF | TGCAGTTCGAGCTCGAACACCGGGGAGCTGTTTTTT
TRBJ1-3 | TRBV12-3/TRBV12-4 | few | NA | CASSYDSLPGNTIYF | TGTGCCAGCAGTTACGACAGCCTGCCAGGAAACACCATATATTTT
TRBJ2-1 | TRBV7-2 | NA | TRBD2 | CASRPGLAGGPSSYNEQFF | TGTGCCAGCCGACCTGGACTAGCGGGGGGCCCCAGCTCCTACAATGAGCAGTTCTTC
TRBJ2-3 | TRBV5-5 | few | NA | CASSPETGFLTTDTQYF | TGTGCCAGCAGCCCCGAAACAGGGTTCCTCACCACAGATACGCAGTATTTT
TRBJ2-2 | TRBV3-1 | NA | NA | CASSPVTPGELFF | TGTGCCAGCAGCCCCGTAACGCCCGGGGAGCTGTTTTTT
TRBJ1-2 | TRBV25-1 | many | NA | CATSRPTAGGPPHGYTF | TGTGCCACCTCGCGGCCCACCGCGGGGGGACCTCCCCACGGCTACACCTTC
TRBJ1-2 | TRBV12-3/TRBV12-4 | NA | NA | CTSDRGNNYGYTF | TGTACCAGCGACCGAGGGAATAACTATGGCTACACCTTC
TRBJ2-7 | TRBV4-2 | few | TRBD2 | CASSQDRSSGGLRYEQYF | TGTGCCAGCAGCCAAGATCGTAGTAGCGGGGGGCTCCGCTACGAGCAGTACTTC
TRBJ2-7 | TRBV6-5 | NA | NA | CASKEPGRGYEQYF | TGTGCCAGCAAGGAACCGGGACGGGGCTACGAGCAGTACTTC
TRBJ2-3 | TRBV27 | NA | NA | CASSLFPPRAGAYLSTDTQYF | TGTGCCAGCAGTTTATTCCCCCCTCGGGCAGGGGCGTACCTTAGCACAGATACGCAGTATTTT